This TCR beta chain comes out of a study of blood T cell repertoires in COVID-19. Study overall: Acute-phase and convalescent COVID-19 samples originated in the United States, Italy and Spain.

The table came from immunoSEQ multiplex PCR; TCRdb's copy has only in-frame clones and leaves some out. The data contain roughly 110,000 clones, nearly 90% of them singletons. The origin of this receptor is a woman in her seventies who had recovered from COVID-19. The sequenced material came from peripheral blood.

The CDR3 reads CASSTQTGNYEQYF. The CDR3 DNA follows: TGTGCCAGCAGTACTCAAACGGGAAACTACGAGCAGTACTTC. The rearrangement uses TRBV7-2 and TRBJ2-7, with D tentatively TRBD2 (5 bases). Trimming left V 6 bases short and J 3 bases short, with 15 bases between. Germline V gene lookup returns CDR1 SGHTA and CDR2 FQGNSA. The CDR3 is 14 amino acids.